This TCR beta chain comes out of a study of Ad26.COV2.S vaccination and SARS-CoV-2 variants. About the study: The study gave Ad26.COV2.S intramuscularly, once or twice 56 days apart. Study findings and constraints: Total responses of T cells may have been underestimated by the analyses of TCR breadth and depth. Spike-specific TCR breadth was greater in vaccine than placebo recipients.

Documented treatment: 15 to 20 received Ad26.COV2.S at low or high dose, single or two shots; several received placebo; per-sample allocation not given. Following the first vaccine or placebo injection, samples were taken on day 63. The donor was a Boston adult aged 18-55 years. The length of the CDR3 is 15 residues. Looked up from germline, CDR1 is SGHRS and CDR2 is YFSETQ. V lost 1 base and J lost 4; bases outside the gene matches: 4. Comments on this clone: The antigen remains undetermined.

Generated by immunoSEQ multiplex PCR, the TCRdb table keeps only in-frame clones and is missing some. The sample lists hundreds of thousands of clones, about 90% seen once, with approximately 1.5% in the top ten. The material sequenced was peripheral blood, taken in a trial of Ad26.COV2.S vaccine versus placebo. The chain uses TRBV5-1 and TRBJ2-7; 11 nucleotides line up with TRBD2. This clonotype was sampled from a person aged 18-65 years who received the Ad26.COV2.S COVID-19 vaccine or a placebo. The CDR3 coding sequence is TGCGCCAGCAGCTTGACTAGCGGGAGTTTATACGAGCAGTACTTC. Translated: CASSLTSGSLYEQYF.